Here is one TCR beta chain with its context. These data originate in a study of blood T cell repertoires in COVID-19. Across the whole study: PBMCs, B-cell-depleted T cells, or T cells were the source of the cDNA or gDNA that made up the material.

Some clones are missing from TCRdb's copy, which holds only in-frame ones; the method was immunoSEQ multiplex PCR. This table holds over 85,000 clones, 80% to 90% found once. The junction had 7 bases not matched to a gene; V was cut back by 2 bases and J by 6 bases. The CDR3 is 15 amino acids. The germline V gene has CDR1 SGHRS and CDR2 YFSETQ. The sample taken for sequencing was peripheral blood. J is TRBJ2-1 and V is TRBV5-1; 8 bases align to TRBD2. The TCR sequence derives from a woman aged 80 or over with acute or convalescent COVID-19. The CDR3 coding sequence is TGCGCCAGCAGCTTTCCGGGGGGGCCCGGCAATGAGCAGTTCTTC. Its protein is CASSFPGGPGNEQFF.